One sample yielded the 22 T cell receptor beta chains listed below, sequenced in a study of blood T cell repertoires in COVID-19. The data were produced by immunoSEQ multiplex PCR, yet TCRdb's version contains in-frame clones alone and is incomplete. The table includes about 83,000 clones, around 90% detected once. Sequenced: peripheral blood. These receptors were collected from a woman in her fifties or sixties with active or convalescent COVID-19.

The gene calls are TRBV5-4 and TRBJ1-3; no reliable D call. The V gene's germline CDR1 is SGHNT and CDR2 YYREEE (reference sequence). Between the trimmed V and J ends, which lost 4 bases and 0 bases, there was a span of 14 bases. The CDR3 runs to 16 residues. The CDR3 reads CASSPGVLRSGNTIYF. The CDR3 DNA is TGTGCCAGCAGCCCCGGAGTTCTCCGCTCTGGAAACACCATATATTTT.

V usage is TRBV19 and J usage is TRBJ2-5; the D gene is possibly TRBD2 (6 bases). Trimming removed 7 bases from V and 1 base from J, with 16 bases in between. In germline, CDR1 is LNHDA, CDR2 SQIVND (reference sequence). This CDR3 has 15 amino acids. The CDR3 DNA follows: TGTGCCAGTAACCCCGGAGGAGGGTTCCAAGAGACCCAGTACTTC. Encoded protein: CASNPGGGFQETQYF.

V usage is TRBV21-1 and J usage is TRBJ1-1; TRBD1, as called in the table, went unchecked against the DNA. TRBV21-1 is a recognized pseudogene. This CDR3 region has 14 residues. The DNA of the CDR3 is TGTGCCAGCAGCAGGGCCCGAGAGAACACTGAAGCTTTCTTT. Amino acid sequence: CASSRARENTEAFF.

The V gene is TRBV29-1, the J gene TRBJ1-1; a weak D match, TRBD1 (5 bases). V shed 7 bases and J shed 4 bases, with 22 bases lying between them. Germline V CDR1 and CDR2: SQVTM, ANQGSEA. The CDR3 loop spans 15 amino acids. CDR3 protein: CSAPEARDGGTEAFF. The CDR3 DNA reads as TGCAGCGCCCCGGAGGCAAGGGACGGGGGCACTGAAGCTTTCTTT.

CDR3 region: CASSVSSGNTGELFF. The CDR3 bases are TGTGCCAGCAGCGTATCAAGCGGGAACACCGGGGAGCTGTTTTTT. The gene calls are TRBV9 and TRBJ2-2; weak D call: TRBD2 (5 bases). CDR1 is SGDLS and CDR2 is YYNGEE in the germline V gene. This CDR3 contains 15 residues. V was clipped by 1 base and J by 1 base, with 8 bases between them.

This clone came up a few times. This chain uses TRBV19 with TRBJ2-6; possible D gene TRBD2, 5 bases. Germline CDR1 and CDR2: LNHDA and SQIVND (reference sequence). The CDR3 covers 16 residues. The V end lost 0 bases, the J end lost 1 base, and 7 bases lay between the germline ends. Written as DNA, the CDR3 is TGTGCCAGTAGTATAGATGGAGGTTCTGGGGCCAACGTCCTGACTTTC. This sequence encodes CASSIDGGSGANVLTF.

The chain combines TRBV7-6 with TRBJ1-1; the D is unclear. The V gene's germline CDR1 is SGHVS and CDR2 FNYEAQ. V dropped 1 base and J dropped 4 bases, with 13 bases sitting between them. The CDR3 covers 15 residues. The CDR3 loop reads CASSLESGEGTEAFF. Written as DNA, the CDR3 is TGTGCCAGCAGCTTAGAGTCCGGGGAGGGCACTGAAGCTTTCTTT.

This chain uses TRBV5-1 with TRBJ1-2, with 9 positions matching TRBD1. CDR1 and CDR2 (germline): SGHRS, YFSETQ. The trim removed 0 bases at V and 2 bases at J, leaving 5 bases unmatched. The CDR3 extends over 16 amino acids. CDR3 loop: CASSLAGTGNNYGYTF. The CDR3 region has the DNA TGCGCCAGCAGCTTGGCGGGGACAGGGAACAACTATGGCTACACCTTC.

The rearrangement uses TRBV7-2 and TRBJ2-5; a weak D match, TRBD2 (6 bases). The CDR3 runs 14 residues. Germline V gene lookup returns CDR1 SGHTA and CDR2 FQGNSA. V was cut by 5 bases and J by 1 base, with 11 bases left in between. CDR3 region: CASSRGGVQETQYF. The CDR3 DNA is TGTGCCAGCAGCAGGGGAGGTGTCCAAGAGACCCAGTACTTC.

This chain joins TRBV29-1 and TRBJ1-1; maybe TRBD1 (5 bases). Looked up from germline, CDR1 is SQVTM and CDR2 is ANQGSEA. V was pared by 3 bases and J by 6 bases, with 14 bases between. The CDR3 totals 13 residues. CDR3 loop: CSVEVDIKAEAFF. CDR3 nucleotide sequence: TGCAGCGTTGAGGTGGACATAAAAGCTGAAGCTTTCTTT.

This chain links TRBV10-1 with TRBJ2-7; 8 bases align to TRBD1. Germline trimming cut 8 bases from V and 7 bases from J; bases unmatched to any gene: 1. CDR3 length equals 10 residues. The germline gives CDR1 WNHNN, CDR2 SYGVQD (reference sequence). CDR3 coding DNA: TGCGCCAGCGGGGACAGGGAGCAGTACTTC. Translated: CASGDREQYF.

The chain couples TRBV6-2 or TRBV6-3 to TRBJ1-2; 9 bases fit TRBD1. The germline V gene has CDR1 MNHEY and CDR2 SVGEGT. The CDR3 totals 16 residues. Unmatched junction bases numbered 9, after V lost 4 bases and J lost 3 bases. The DNA of the CDR3 is TGTGCCAGCAGTTCCCCTCCGGGACAGGGATACTATGGCTACACCTTC. Protein: CASSSPPGQGYYGYTF.

The chain has TRBV20-1 and TRBJ1-6; the match to TRBD1 covers 7 bases. The germline V gene encodes CDR1 DFQATT and CDR2 SNEGSKA (reference sequence). This CDR3 has 15 residues. Trimming removed 3 bases from V and 3 bases from J; junction bases left unmatched: 5. CDR3 amino acids: CSASEGALYNSPLHF. The CDR3, as DNA: TGCAGTGCTAGTGAGGGGGCTCTCTATAATTCACCCCTCCACTTT.

Notes on this clone: No DNA is shown, since the ends of the CDR3 on it are uncertain; the CDR3 is the one TCRdb lists. This chain uses TRBV2 with TRBJ1-2; the table's TRBD1 call for D was not verified on the DNA. The CDR3 comprises 13 residues, both ends counted. From germline, CDR1 is SNHLY and CDR2 FYNNEI. The CDR3 loop is CASSVGQGARNTF.

The CDR3, as DNA: TGTGCCAGCAGTGAAGGCCCAGGCAATCAGCCCCAGCATTTT. Its protein is CASSEGPGNQPQHF. The gene calls are TRBV2 and TRBJ1-5, with D unresolved. The V end lost 1 base, the J end lost 2 bases, and 6 bases lay between the germline ends. The CDR3 covers 14 residues. In germline, CDR1 is SNHLY, CDR2 FYNNEI. The full variable domain, its missing parts supplied by reference TRBV2 and TRBJ1-5, is EPEVTQTPSHQVTQMGQEVILRCVPISNHLYFYWYRQILGQKVEFLVSFYNNEISEKSEIFDDQFSVERPDGSNFTLKIRSTKLEDSAMYFCASSEGPGNQPQHFGDGTRLSIL.

The V gene is TRBV7-2, the J gene TRBJ2-7, with D unresolved. V was cut by 2 bases and J by 3 bases, with 2 bases left in between. Germline V gene sequence: CDR1 SGHTA, CDR2 FQGNSA. This CDR3 is 11 amino acids long. The CDR3 DNA follows: TGTGCCAGCAGCTTACTCTACGAGCAGTACTTC. Its translation is CASSLLYEQYF.

DNA for the CDR3: TGTGCCAGCAGCTCGCGAGCGGGGCACGCGAACACCGGGGAGCTGTTTTTT. Translated: CASSSRAGHANTGELFF. This rearrangement joins TRBV7-8 to TRBJ2-2; 7 nucleotides line up with TRBD2. Trimming cost V 4 bases and J 0 bases; bases outside gene matches: 8. This CDR3 comprises 17 residues. The germline V gene encodes CDR1 SGHVS and CDR2 FQNEAQ.

The chain combines TRBV10-1 with TRBJ1-5; 10 bases are a match to TRBD1. Germline V gene lookup returns CDR1 WNHNN and CDR2 SYGVQD (reference sequence). Losses at the gene ends were 2 bases for V and 4 bases for J; bases not matched to a gene: 5. The CDR3 totals 16 residues. CDR3 coding DNA: TGCGCCAGCAGTGAGGGACAGGGGGAAAGAAATCAGCCCCAGCATTTT. Its translation is CASSEGQGERNQPQHF.

The rearrangement joins TRBV5-4 to TRBJ2-3; tentatively, D is TRBD1 (6 bases). The germline CDR1 and CDR2 sequences are SGHNT and YYREEE (reference sequence). Trimming removed 2 bases from V and 2 bases from J, with 9 bases in between. This CDR3 is 14 amino acids long. CDR3 loop: CASSFTGNTDTQYF. CDR3 DNA sequence: TGTGCCAGCAGCTTTACAGGGAACACAGATACGCAGTATTTT.

The chain is built from TRBV30 and TRBJ1-1; 7 nucleotides match TRBD1. Germline trimming cut 5 bases from V and 1 base from J; bases unmatched to any gene: 1. CDR1 and CDR2 (germline): GTSNPN, SVGIG (reference sequence). This CDR3 spans 12 amino acids. Written as DNA, the CDR3 is TGTGCCTGGGACAGGGCGAACACTGAAGCTTTCTTT. Amino acids: CAWDRANTEAFF.

Here the CDR3 reads CASREGGQGNTIYF. In DNA form, the CDR3 reads TGTGCCAGCAGAGAAGGGGGACAGGGAAACACCATATATTTT. V gene TRBV9 combines with J gene TRBJ1-3; 7 bases align to TRBD1. This CDR3 has 14 amino acids. Germline CDR1 SGDLS, CDR2 YYNGEE. With V trimmed by 5 bases and J by 4 bases, 6 bases remained unmatched.

This clone appeared a few times. This chain connects TRBV4-3 to TRBJ2-7; unclear D gene. The CDR3 spans 14 residues. V was pared by 2 bases and J by 2 bases, with 10 bases between. Germline V gene sequence: CDR1 LGHNA, CDR2 YSLEER. CDR3 nucleotides: TGCGCCAGCAGCCAAACACAGACCACCTACGAGCAGTACTTC. It encodes CASSQTQTTYEQYF.